This TCR beta chain was captured by sequencing in a study of PD-L1 blockade in urothelial cancer. About the study: Patients commenced intravenous atezolizumab, 1,200 mg every 3 weeks, at some point between 2012 and 2014. It was at 3 weeks (second dose) and 6 weeks after treatment start that blood was analyzed.

The assay was immunoSEQ multiplex PCR, and TCRdb's table has in-frame clones only and misses some. The table records about 35,000 clones, 84% of them present only once. The CDR3 is 13 amino acids. The germline CDR1 and CDR2 sequences are SGHAT and FQNNGV. V shed 5 bases, J shed 12 bases, and the junction held 12 bases outside the gene matches. Time point reported: peripheral blood 6 weeks after treatment start. Patients were diagnosed with urothelial carcinoma, either locally advanced or metastatic. Individual patients had between 1 and 8 samples, taken pretreatment and on-treatment. The rearrangement joins TRBV11-2 to TRBJ2-7; 8 bases are a match to TRBD1. This clonotype was sampled from a middle-aged man with urothelial cancer. This sample comprised PBMCs, obtained around atezolizumab (anti-PD-L1) treatment. The CDR3 sequence: CASSGTGTGISYF. Written as DNA, the CDR3 is TGTGCCAGCAGCGGCACCGGGACAGGAATATCGTACTTC.